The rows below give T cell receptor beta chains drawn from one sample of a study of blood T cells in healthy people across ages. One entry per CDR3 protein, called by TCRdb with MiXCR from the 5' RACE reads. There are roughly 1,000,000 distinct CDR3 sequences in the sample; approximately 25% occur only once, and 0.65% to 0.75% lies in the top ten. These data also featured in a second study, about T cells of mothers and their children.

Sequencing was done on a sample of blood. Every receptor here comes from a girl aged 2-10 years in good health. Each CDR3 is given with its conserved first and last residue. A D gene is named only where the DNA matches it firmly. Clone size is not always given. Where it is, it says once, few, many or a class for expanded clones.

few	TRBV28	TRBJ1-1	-	CASSRPRPEAAFF	TGTGCCAGCAGTCGACCTCGCCCAGAGGCAGCTTTCTTT
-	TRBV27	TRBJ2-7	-	CASSLLPGGRSGEQYF	TGTGCCAGCAGTTTATTGCCCGGGGGGCGAAGTGGCGAGCAGTACTTC
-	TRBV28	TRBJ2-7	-	CASSLRLDSYEQYF	TGTGCCAGCAGTTTACGGCTTGATTCCTACGAGCAGTACTTC
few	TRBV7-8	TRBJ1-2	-	CASSLVGGRYLYGYTF	TGTGCCAGCAGCTTAGTAGGCGGAAGATACCTTTATGGCTACACCTTC
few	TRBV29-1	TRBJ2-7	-	CSVLGNSYEQYF	TGCAGCGTTCTGGGTAACTCCTACGAGCAGTACTTC
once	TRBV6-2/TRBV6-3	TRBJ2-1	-	CASPPESDEQFF	TGTGCCAGCCCCCCGGAATCCGATGAGCAGTTCTTC
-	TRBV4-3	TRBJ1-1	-	CASSADTQGGTEAFF	TGCGCCAGCAGCGCCGACACCCAAGGGGGCACTGAAGCTTTCTTT
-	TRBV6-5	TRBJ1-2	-	CASSYGNRYGYTF	TGTGCCAGCAGTTACGGAAATCGCTATGGCTACACCTTC
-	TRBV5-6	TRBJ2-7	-	CASSDGLRDEQYF	TGTGCCAGCAGCGATGGACTTCGCGACGAGCAGTACTTC
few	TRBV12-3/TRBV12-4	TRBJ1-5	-	CASRPRGLSNQPQHF	TGTGCCAGCAGACCCCGGGGCCTTAGCAATCAGCCCCAGCATTTT
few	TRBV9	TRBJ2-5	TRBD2	CASSVAFLAGAGETQYF	TGTGCCAGCAGCGTAGCTTTCCTAGCGGGAGCTGGAGAGACCCAGTACTTC
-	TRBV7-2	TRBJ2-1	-	CASSLVGTFNEQFF	TGTGCCAGCAGCTTAGTAGGAACGTTCAATGAGCAGTTCTTC
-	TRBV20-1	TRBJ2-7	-	CSAIGRDYEQYF	TGCAGTGCCATCGGCAGGGACTACGAGCAGTACTTC
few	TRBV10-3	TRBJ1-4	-	CAISITGDGVQGLFF	TGTGCCATCAGTATTACAGGAGATGGGGTACAAGGACTGTTTTTT
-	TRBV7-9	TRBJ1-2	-	CASGGTSNYGYTF	TGTGCCAGCGGGGGCACCTCTAACTATGGCTACACCTTC
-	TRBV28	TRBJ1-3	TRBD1	CASYRQGASGNTIYF	TGTGCCAGCTACCGACAGGGCGCTTCTGGAAACACCATATATTTT
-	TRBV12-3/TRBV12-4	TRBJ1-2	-	CASSLSGVHGYTF	TGTGCCAGCAGTTTGAGCGGTGTCCATGGCTACACCTTC
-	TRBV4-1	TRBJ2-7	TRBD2	CASSQPRSGGSYEQYF	TGCGCCAGCAGCCAACCAAGATCGGGGGGCTCCTACGAGCAGTACTTC
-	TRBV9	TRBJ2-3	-	CASGVGPRGSTDTQYF	TGTGCCAGCGGCGTAGGACCGCGAGGAAGTACAGATACGCAGTATTTT
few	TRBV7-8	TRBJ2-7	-	CASSLGQTVEQYF	TGTGCCAGCAGCTTAGGGCAAACGGTCGAGCAGTACTTC
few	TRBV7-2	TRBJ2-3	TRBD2	CASSYPGLAGGRDTQYF	TGTGCCAGCAGCTACCCGGGACTAGCGGGGGGCAGGGATACGCAGTATTTT
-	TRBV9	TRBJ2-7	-	CASSVTGLSSYEQYF	TGTGCCAGCAGCGTAACCGGGCTAAGCTCCTACGAGCAGTACTTC
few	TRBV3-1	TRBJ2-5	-	CASSRSGVKKEQYF	TGTGCCAGCAGCCGAAGTGGCGTTAAAAAGGAGCAGTACTTC
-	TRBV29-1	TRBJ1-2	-	CSVYLVDSDTNYGYTF	TGCAGCGTCTATCTCGTGGACAGTGACACTAACTATGGCTACACCTTC